These 21 T cell receptor beta chains share one sample of origin, sequenced in a study of read filtering for tumor transcriptome and immune sequencing. The library was built from about 400 ng RNA with molecular barcoded adaptors for alpha/delta and beta/gamma chains. TCRdb redid the calling of the reads with MiXCR, one entry per CDR3 protein. Of some 50,000 distinct CDR3 sequences in the sample, around 21% were seen once. The specimen sequenced was a population of CD138-negative cells sorted from bone marrow. The receptors originated from a donor at least 40 years old with multiple myeloma.

In regard to this clonotype: This may come from a read error, since a much larger clone is one base off. J is TRBJ2-2 and V is TRBV28; D not certain. Trimming removed 10 bases from V and 4 bases from J, with 13 bases in between. The CDR3 is made up of 13 amino acids. Looked up from germline, CDR1 is MDHEN and CDR2 is SYDVKM. The CDR3 loop is CANGIASTGELFF. In nucleotides, the CDR3 is TGTGCCAATGGAATAGCTAGCACCGGGGAGCTGTTTTTT.

This clonotype came up a few times. The chain uses TRBV19 and TRBJ1-1; TRBD1 is a possible D gene (5 bases). Germline V gene lookup returns CDR1 LNHDA and CDR2 SQIVND (reference sequence). The CDR3 is 14 residues long. The ends were cut back, 6 bases at V and 0 bases at J, with 11 bases in the middle. The CDR3 DNA follows: TGTGCCAGTAGATCCGGGGCAATGAACACTGAAGCTTTCTTT. Translated, it gives CASRSGAMNTEAFF.

About this clonotype: A much more abundant neighbour one base away suggests this may be a read error. The chain joins TRBV29-1 to TRBJ1-4; a possible D gene is TRBD1 (6 bases). This CDR3 region has 16 residues. Between the trimmed V and J ends, which lost 4 bases and 4 bases, there was a span of 19 bases. Germline loops: CDR1 SQVTM, CDR2 ANQGSEA. CDR3 amino acids: CSVGVRGRGFNEKLFF. The CDR3 bases are TGCAGCGTTGGGGTCCGGGGCAGGGGATTTAATGAAAAACTGTTTTTT. The entire variable domain, with the rest obtained from reference TRBV29-1 and TRBJ1-4, is as follows: SAVISQKPSRDICQRGTSLTIQCQVDSQVTMMFWYRQQPGQSLTLIATANQGSEATYESGFVIDKFPISRPNLTFSTLTVSNMSPEDSSIYLCSVGVRGRGFNEKLFFGSGTQLSVL.

This clonotype was counted at least ten times. The chain carries TRBV7-6 and TRBJ2-6; no clear D gene. In germline, CDR1 is SGHVS, CDR2 FNYEAQ. V lost 5 bases and J lost 0, with 5 bases in between. The CDR3 covers 14 residues. The CDR3 DNA sequence: TGTGCCAGCAGCGAGAACTCTGGGGCCAACGTCCTGACTTTC. It yields the protein CASSENSGANVLTF.

This clonotype was recorded many times. The V call is TRBV11-2, the J call TRBJ2-3, with 8 bases that match TRBD2. The ends lost 0 bases at V and 4 bases at J; junction bases unmatched: 6. CDR3 length: 16 residues. Germline V gene sequence: CDR1 SGHAT, CDR2 FQNNGV. The CDR3 nucleotides are TGTGCCAGCAGCTTAGACGGTGGACTAGCCCCAGATACGCAGTATTTT. Protein: CASSLDGGLAPDTQYF.

In the case of this clonotype: A much larger clone differs by one base, so this may be a read error. The CDR3 loop is CANRAANQPQHF. DNA of the CDR3: TGTGCCAACAGGGCGGCGAATCAGCCCCAGCATTTT. The V call is TRBV12-3 or TRBV12-4, the J call TRBJ1-5, with D possibly matching TRBD1 (6 bases). The CDR3 has 12 amino acids. V dropped 10 bases and J dropped 4 bases, with 11 bases sitting between them.

This clonotype was recorded a few times. The rearrangement joins TRBV7-7 to TRBJ2-1; TRBD2 matches 10 bases. The germline V gene encodes CDR1 SSHAT and CDR2 FNYEAQ (reference sequence). The CDR3 is 15 residues long. V shed 5 bases and J 7 bases; nucleotides not matched to a gene: 8. This chain's CDR3 is CASSPASGSRNEQFF. The CDR3 DNA follows: TGTGCCAGCAGCCCAGCTAGCGGGAGTAGAAATGAGCAGTTCTTC.

This clonotype was recorded many times. The chain joins TRBV28 to TRBJ2-5; TRBD2 aligns across 11 bases. Germline loops: CDR1 MDHEN, CDR2 SYDVKM. The CDR3 covers 16 residues. V trimming: 5 bases; J trimming: 3 bases; junction bases outside the gene matches: 8. The CDR3 sequence: CASSAGLAELEETQYF. CDR3 sequence (DNA): TGTGCCAGCAGTGCGGGACTAGCGGAATTGGAAGAGACCCAGTACTTC.

Remarks on this clonotype: A much larger clone sits a single nucleotide away, making a read error possible. This CDR3 is missing its conserved last phenylalanine or tryptophan, likely due to a read error. V is TRBV11-3 and J is TRBJ2-1, with D perhaps TRBD2 (5 bases). Germline CDR1 and CDR2: SGHNT and YENEEA. Trimming stripped 0 bases from V and 3 bases from J, with 9 bases between. The CDR3 runs 15 residues. CDR3 sequence (DNA): TGTGCCAGCAGCTTAGATGAGGGAGTCTACAATGAGCAGTTCCTC. Protein product: CASSLDEGVYNEQFL.

The chain combines TRBV20-1 with TRBJ2-7; 8 bases match TRBD2. This CDR3 has 15 residues. In germline, CDR1 is DFQATT, CDR2 SNEGSKA (reference sequence). V lost 2 bases, J lost 0 bases, and 6 bases stayed unmatched. The CDR3 DNA follows: TGCAGTGCTAGACCTACTAGCGGAGCCTCCTACGAGCAGTACTTC. It encodes CSARPTSGASYEQYF.

At least ten counts were recorded for this clonotype. The chain joins TRBV19 to TRBJ1-6; D ambiguous. Trimming took 3 bases from V and 14 from J, leaving 11 bases between them. Germline loops: CDR1 LNHDA, CDR2 SQIVND (reference sequence). The CDR3 loop spans 12 amino acids. The CDR3 nucleotides are TGTGCCAGTAGTATCGGCAGCAGTACCCTCCACTTT. Its protein product is CASSIGSSTLHF.

This clonotype was seen repeatedly, ten times or more. V and J are TRBV29-1 and TRBJ2-2; 7 nucleotides match TRBD1. V was clipped by 4 bases and J by 5 bases; unmatched bases: 10. Germline V gives CDR1 SQVTM, CDR2 ANQGSEA. The CDR3 is made up of 15 amino acids. The CDR3 bases are TGCAGCGTTGGAATTTTGAGGGGGCGAACCGGGGAGCTGTTTTTT. The encoded protein is CSVGILRGRTGELFF.

In this sample, this clonotype turned up many times. The chain uses TRBV7-3 and TRBJ2-2; unclear D gene. The germline CDR1 and CDR2 sequences are SGHTA and FQGTGA. This CDR3 spans 13 amino acids. Trimming removed 4 bases at V and 0 bases at J, with 3 bases between. The CDR3 region has the DNA TGTGCCAGCAGCTCAACGAACACCGGGGAGCTGTTTTTT. Its translation: CASSSTNTGELFF.

Concerning this clonotype itself: Compared with germline, one end of the junction differs, possibly owing to a read error. The V and J genes are TRBV12-3 or TRBV12-4 and TRBJ2-1, with TRBD1 identical over 9 bases. The CDR3 length is 15 residues. The DNA of the CDR3 is TGTGCCAGCAGTACCGGGACAGGGAGGGTTAATGGGCAGTTCTTC. As protein: CASSTGTGRVNGQFF.

The V and J genes are TRBV19 and TRBJ1-5; D is uncertain. This CDR3 has 12 residues. Germline CDR1 LNHDA, CDR2 SQIVND (reference sequence). V was pared by 3 bases and J by 4 bases, with 4 bases between. The CDR3 DNA is TGTGCCAGTAGTATGACTAATCAGCCCCAGCATTTT. This encodes CASSMTNQPQHF.

This clonotype was counted many times. The V gene is TRBV20-1, the J gene TRBJ1-1, with a weak D call TRBD1 (5 bases). CDR3 length: 17 amino acids. Germline V gives CDR1 DFQATT, CDR2 SNEGSKA (reference sequence). V was pared by 2 bases and J by 1 base, with 20 bases between. The CDR3 reads CSARSPLISGSNTEAFF. CDR3 DNA: TGCAGTGCTAGATCCCCTTTGATTTCAGGGTCGAACACTGAAGCTTTCTTT.

This chain uses TRBV20-1 with TRBJ1-1; no reliable D call. Germline loops: CDR1 DFQATT, CDR2 SNEGSKA (reference sequence). Between the trimmed V and J ends, which lost 0 bases and 0 bases, there was a span of 8 bases. The CDR3 is 14 residues long. CDR3 DNA sequence: TGCAGTGCTAGAGATCCTGACGTGAACACTGAAGCTTTCTTT. This sequence encodes CSARDPDVNTEAFF.

The table lists this clonotype with a few counts. The V call is TRBV12-3 or TRBV12-4, the J call TRBJ2-3; TRBD1 aligns across 7 bases. The V gene end was trimmed by 8 bases and the J gene end by 1 base; junction bases not matched to a gene: 9. The CDR3 runs 15 residues. CDR3 loop: CASLLGQGGTDTQYF. The CDR3 nucleotides read TGTGCCAGCCTGTTGGGTCAGGGGGGCACAGATACGCAGTATTTT.

In the case of this clonotype: Since a far larger clone is one base different, this is likely a read error. V is TRBV6-6 and J is TRBJ2-7; the D gene is possibly TRBD2 (5 bases). The CDR3 runs 11 residues. V shed 2 bases and J shed 9 bases, with 8 bases lying between them. The germline V gene has CDR1 MNHNY and CDR2 SVGAGI (reference sequence). Here the CDR3 DNA reads TGTGCCAGCAGTTACAACCGGGGGCAGTACTTC. As protein: CASSYNRGQYF.

In its sample, this clonotype was seen many times. The CDR3 region has the DNA TGTGCCAGCAGCTTAGGCCCCGGTGCGGAGAACACCGGGGAGCTGTTTTTT. It translates to CASSLGPGAENTGELFF. The V call is TRBV7-6, the J call TRBJ2-2; no clear D. This CDR3 region has 17 residues. Trimming stripped 1 base from V and 1 base from J, with 13 bases between. CDR1 and CDR2 from the germline V gene are SGHVS and FNYEAQ.

This clonotype occurred many times. The chain couples TRBV6-4 to TRBJ2-3, with 9 nucleotides matching TRBD2. V was pared by 7 bases and J by 1 base, with 6 bases of the junction left unmatched. The germline V gene encodes CDR1 MRHNA and CDR2 SNTAGT. The CDR3 runs 15 residues. CDR3 protein: CASTEVAGGTDTQYF. The CDR3 bases are TGTGCCAGCACCGAGGTAGCGGGAGGCACAGATACGCAGTATTTT.